This T cell receptor beta chain was retrieved from a study of Ad26.COV2.S vaccination and SARS-CoV-2 variants. Study in general: Vaccine-arm donor from the placebo-controlled COV1001 Ad26.COV2.S trial. Ad26.COV2.S shots went into the muscle once or twice, 56 days apart.

The treatment: around 19 received Ad26.COV2.S at low or high dose, single or two shots; about 5 received placebo; per-sample allocation not given. Sampling took place 63 days after the first vaccine or placebo injection. The method was immunoSEQ multiplex PCR; TCRdb's version includes in-frame clones alone and lacks a portion of them. The table lists under 400,000 clones, over 75% of them singletons. In the case of this clone: Its antigen remains unidentified.

V was clipped by 1 base and J by 7 bases; unmatched bases: 9. The CDR3 is 15 amino acids. Per germline, CDR1 SNHLY and CDR2 FYNNEI. Points from the study as a whole: Similar non-spike TCR breadth was seen in vaccine and placebo recipients. People given the vaccine had a wider spike-specific TCR breadth than placebo recipients did.

The genes are TRBV2 and TRBJ2-7, with TRBD1 matching over 8 bases. The material was peripheral blood, obtained in a trial of Ad26.COV2.S vaccine versus placebo. The TCR sequence derives from a person aged 18-65 years who received the Ad26.COV2.S COVID-19 vaccine or a placebo. The CDR3 is CASSEGTGRLGEQYF. As DNA, the CDR3 is TGTGCCAGCAGTGAAGGGACAGGGCGATTGGGAGAGCAGTACTTC.